This T cell receptor beta chain was retrieved from a study of brain T cells in children with intractable seizures. The assay was immunoSEQ multiplex PCR, and TCRdb's table has in-frame clones only and misses some. The sample includes about 340,000 clones, more than 85% seen only once; the top ten take approximately 5%. Germline loops: CDR1 LNHNV, CDR2 YYDKDF (reference sequence). The CDR3 contains 13 residues. V dropped 3 bases and J dropped 8; count of bases not matched to a gene: 3. Time point of the sample: blood from clinic visit 5 months post-surgery; TSC patient then seizure free. Sequencing was limited to surgery cases with top T cell transcript signatures in brain tissue.

V is TRBV15 and J is TRBJ2-2, with 7 bases lining up with TRBD1. The clonotype originates from a boy less than two years old with tuberous sclerosis and intractable seizures. The sample was peripheral blood, taken more than 4 months after surgery. This CDR3 is CATSRTTGGELFF. The CDR3 bases are TGTGCCACCAGCAGGACGACAGGGGGGGAGCTGTTTTTT.